Sequencing of this T cell receptor (beta chain) was carried out in a study of CD8 T cells in ankylosing spondylitis. Notes on this clonotype: The antigen remains undetermined.

Each TCR beta library was made by quantitative 5'-RACE that incorporated molecular barcodes. TCRdb redid the calling of the 5' RACE reads with MiXCR, one entry per CDR3 protein. The data hold 380,000 or so distinct CDR3 sequences, with roughly 20% observed a single time. The length of the CDR3 is 15 residues. The J segment lost 5 bases and the V segment lost 5 bases, leaving 8 bases of the junction unmatched. Study results and caveats: Made up of eight highly homologous variants, a TCR beta motif appeared characteristic of ankylosing spondylitis blood. Significant enrichment of disease-linked clones was reportedly seen in matched ankylosing spondylitis synovial fluid.

The clonotype was recovered from a male donor with ankylosing spondylitis or in good health (not recorded which). The V gene is TRBV12-3 or TRBV12-4, the J gene TRBJ2-7, with 11 bases matching TRBD1. The sample taken for sequencing was blood, either unsorted or a sorted T cell fraction (not recorded which). This CDR3 reads CASSAPGQGDHEQYF. In nucleotides, the CDR3 is TGTGCCAGCAGTGCCCCGGGACAGGGGGACCACGAGCAGTACTTC.